The 4 T cell receptor beta chains below come from one sample, sequenced in a study of OX40 agonist ivuxolimab in advanced cancers. Using immunoSEQ multiplex PCR, the repertoire was profiled, and TCRdb retains in-frame clones only, with some absent. Seen here are roughly 80,000 clones, roughly 89% observed once, and the top ten hold 2% to 3%. Material: CD4+ or CD8+ T cells sorted from blood, obtained in a trial of the OX40 agonist ivuxolimab. The origin of the receptors is an adult with an advanced solid tumor such as melanoma, head and neck, liver or kidney cancer.

A remark on this clone: The conserved closing phenylalanine or tryptophan is absent in this CDR3, likely reflecting a read error. The DNA is left out, because the CDR3 cannot be placed on it with certainty; the CDR3 is given as TCRdb lists it. The genes are TRBV30 and TRBJ2-3. Germline V CDR1 and CDR2: GTSNPN, SVGIG (reference sequence). The CDR3 spans 11 amino acids, including both terminal residues. CDR3 region: CAWSAGTIIGL.

This clone has only one observation. The chain uses TRBV2 and TRBJ2-7; TRBD2 aligns across 13 bases. V trimming: 5 bases; J trimming: 7 bases; junction bases outside the gene matches: 8. CDR1 and CDR2 (germline): SNHLY, FYNNEI. The CDR3 totals 15 residues. The CDR3 loop is CASSRILAGGREQYF. The CDR3 bases are TGTGCCAGCAGTCGAATACTAGCGGGAGGGCGGGAGCAGTACTTC.

This clone appeared once. CDR3 DNA sequence: TGTGCCTGGAGAGGGAGCGGGGAGTTCTACGAGCAGTACTTC. Its protein is CAWRGSGEFYEQYF. The rearrangement links TRBV30 to TRBJ2-7; TRBD2 agrees at 7 bases. Unmatched junction bases numbered 8, after V lost 3 bases and J lost 3 bases. The CDR3 extends over 14 amino acids. From germline, CDR1 is GTSNPN and CDR2 SVGIG (reference sequence).

This clone was recorded only once. The chain recombines TRBV28 with TRBJ1-2; possible D gene TRBD1, 5 bases. V lost 6 bases, J lost 4 bases, and 27 bases lay in between. There are 18 residues in the CDR3. Germline CDR1 is MDHEN and CDR2 is SYDVKM. CDR3 region: CASSPVPRWDLWAYGYTF. As DNA, the CDR3 is TGTGCCAGCAGCCCCGTGCCCCGCTGGGACCTCTGGGCCTATGGCTACACCTTC.